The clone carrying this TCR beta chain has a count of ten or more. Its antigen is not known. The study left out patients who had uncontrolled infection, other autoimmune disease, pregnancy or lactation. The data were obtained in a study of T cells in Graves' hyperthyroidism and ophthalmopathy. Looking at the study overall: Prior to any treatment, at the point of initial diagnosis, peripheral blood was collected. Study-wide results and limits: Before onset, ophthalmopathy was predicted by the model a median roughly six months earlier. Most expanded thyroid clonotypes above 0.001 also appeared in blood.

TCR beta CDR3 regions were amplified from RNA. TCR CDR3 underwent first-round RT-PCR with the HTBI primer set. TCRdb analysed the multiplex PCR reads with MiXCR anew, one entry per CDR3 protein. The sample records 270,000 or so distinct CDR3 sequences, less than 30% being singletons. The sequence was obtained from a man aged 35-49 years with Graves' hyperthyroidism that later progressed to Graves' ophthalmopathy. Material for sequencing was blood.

CDR3 in amino acids: CASSKHSGVSYGFGQETQYF. Written as DNA, the CDR3 is TGTGCCAGCAGCAAGCATTCCGGGGTGTCTTATGGGTTTGGGCAAGAGACCCAGTACTTC. J is TRBJ2-5 and V is TRBV11-2, with D possibly TRBD2 on 5 matching bases. The CDR3 sequence is 20 residues long. Germline lookup yields CDR1 SGHAT and CDR2 FQNNGV. The V end was cut by 5 bases, the J end by 2 bases, with 30 bases between.